This passage covers 6 T cell receptor beta chains from one sample sequenced in a study of spatial heterogeneity in lung cancer. TCRdb itself ran the 5' RACE reads through MiXCR, one entry per CDR3 protein. Of approximately 40,000 distinct CDR3 sequences in the sample, 4% to 6% were seen once. The time point denotes: sample taken at primary tumor resection. Researchers sequenced whole RNA taken from tumor, nontumor lung or frozen PBMC without sorting. The source material was PBMCs, sampled at surgery. The receptors here all came from a female donor with early-stage non-small cell lung cancer.

At least ten counts were recorded for this clonotype. The chain recombines TRBV11-2 with TRBJ1-3, with 8 bases aligning to TRBD1. The germline V gene encodes CDR1 SGHAT and CDR2 FQNNGV. J lost 3 bases, V lost 3 bases, and 4 bases had no gene match. The CDR3 has 15 amino acids. The chain's CDR3 is CASSFRGLVGNTIYF. The CDR3 DNA reads TGTGCCAGCAGCTTCAGGGGGCTGGTTGGAAACACCATATATTTT.

The V and J genes are TRBV4-1 and TRBJ2-3; D is unclear. CDR1 and CDR2 (germline): MGHRA, YSYEKL. The CDR3 totals 14 residues. V lost 4 bases and J lost 6, with 14 bases in between. The CDR3 reads CASSPHPYSDTQYF. CDR3 sequence (DNA): TGCGCCAGCAGCCCCCACCCCTATTCGGATACGCAGTATTTT.

This clonotype was counted many times. The V and J genes are TRBV28 and TRBJ1-6; 9 bases map to TRBD1. CDR1 and CDR2 from the germline V gene are MDHEN and SYDVKM. This CDR3 is built from 17 residues. The trim removed 6 bases at V and 4 bases at J, leaving 10 bases unmatched. The CDR3 region has the DNA TGTGCCAGCAGCTCCCAAACAGGGGGCAGGTATAATTCACCCCTCCACTTT. Protein product: CASSSQTGGRYNSPLHF.

The rearrangement uses TRBV20-1 and TRBJ2-1, with TRBD2 identical over 10 bases. Germline CDR1 and CDR2: DFQATT and SNEGSKA (reference sequence). The CDR3 runs 13 residues. The CDR3 sequence is CSALAGASYEQFF. The CDR3 DNA reads TGCAGCGCTCTAGCGGGGGCTAGCTATGAGCAGTTCTTC.

A word on this clonotype: This may be a read error: a much more frequent sequence differs by one nucleotide. This sequence joins TRBV2 and TRBJ2-3; no definite D call. The V gene's germline CDR1 is SNHLY and CDR2 FYNNEI. The CDR3 runs to 11 residues. CDR3 sequence: CVSTLGDTQYF. The CDR3 DNA reads as TGTGTCAGCACCCTTGGAGATACGCAGTATTTT.

This rearrangement joins TRBV12-3 or TRBV12-4 to TRBJ1-2, with D hard to call. This CDR3 region has 14 residues. V lost 5 bases, J lost 4 bases, and 14 bases lay in between. In DNA, the CDR3 is TGTGCCAGCAGTACCAACGGGATCGGCTATGGCTACACCTTC. Amino acids: CASSTNGIGYGYTF.